These 3 T cell receptor beta chains were sequenced from one sample in a study of cytomegalovirus exposure and HLA in healthy donors. The primer mix had 60 Vbeta and 13 Jbeta primers. The repertoire was sequenced with immunoSEQ multiplex PCR; TCRdb's copy has only in-frame clones and lacks some. The table has tens of thousands of clones, around four fifths seen once. The sequenced material came from PBMCs. These receptor sequences come from a woman aged 40 to 50 in good health and CMV-seronegative.

The V and J genes are TRBV14 and TRBJ2-1, with D perhaps matching TRBD1 (7 bases). The CDR3 is 15 residues long. With 6 bases removed from V and 3 bases from J, the gap between germline ends came to 15 bases. Per the germline V gene, CDR1 is SGHDN and CDR2 is FVKESK. CDR3 sequence (DNA): TGTGCCAGCAGTAACCCAGGGGGACTCTACAATGAGCAGTTCTTC. It yields the protein CASSNPGGLYNEQFF.

This clone came up a few times. This sequence joins TRBV5-1 and TRBJ2-3; TRBD2 might be the D (5 bases). The CDR3 totals 14 residues. Germline loops: CDR1 SGHRS, CDR2 YFSETQ. V lost 7 bases and J 2 bases, leaving 14 bases between the germline ends. The CDR3 loop is CASDRGKTTDTQYF. CDR3 DNA: TGCGCCAGCGATCGGGGAAAAACCACAGATACGCAGTATTTT.

V is TRBV29-1 and J is TRBJ2-7; 8 bases line up with TRBD2. After removal of 5 bases from V and 3 bases from J, the junction contained 6 bases not matched to a gene. The CDR3 totals 13 residues. CDR1 is SQVTM and CDR2 is ANQGSEA in the germline V gene. The CDR3 coding sequence is TGCAGCGTTATTAGCGGGACGATCTACGAGCAGTACTTC. Translation: CSVISGTIYEQYF.